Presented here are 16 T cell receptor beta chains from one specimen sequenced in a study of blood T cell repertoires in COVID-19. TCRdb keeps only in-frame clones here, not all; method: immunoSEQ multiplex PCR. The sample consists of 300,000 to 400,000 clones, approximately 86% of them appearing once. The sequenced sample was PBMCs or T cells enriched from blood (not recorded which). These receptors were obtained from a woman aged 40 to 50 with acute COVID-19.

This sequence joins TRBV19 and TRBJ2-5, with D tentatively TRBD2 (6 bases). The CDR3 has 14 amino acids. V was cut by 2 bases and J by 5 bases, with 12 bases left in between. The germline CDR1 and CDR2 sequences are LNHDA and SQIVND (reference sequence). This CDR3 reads CASSIIGGRETQYF. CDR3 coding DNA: TGTGCCAGTAGTATAATCGGAGGGAGGGAGACCCAGTACTTC.

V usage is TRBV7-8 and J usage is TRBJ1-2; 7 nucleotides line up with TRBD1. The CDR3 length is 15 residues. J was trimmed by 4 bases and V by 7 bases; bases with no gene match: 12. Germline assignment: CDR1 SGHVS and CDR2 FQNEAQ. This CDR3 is CASTLKQGVGYGYTF. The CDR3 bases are TGTGCCAGCACCTTGAAGCAGGGGGTCGGCTATGGCTACACCTTC.

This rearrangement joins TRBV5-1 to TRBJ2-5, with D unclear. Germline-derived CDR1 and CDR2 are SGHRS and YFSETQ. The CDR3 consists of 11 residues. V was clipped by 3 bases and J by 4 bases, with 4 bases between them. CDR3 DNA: TGCGCCAGCAGCTCCTCAGAGACCCAGTACTTC. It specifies CASSSSETQYF.

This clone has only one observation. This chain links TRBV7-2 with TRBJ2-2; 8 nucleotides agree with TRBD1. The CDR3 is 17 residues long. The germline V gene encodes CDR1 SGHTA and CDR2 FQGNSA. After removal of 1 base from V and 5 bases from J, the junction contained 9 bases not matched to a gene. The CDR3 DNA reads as TGTGCCAGCAGCTTAGGACCGACAGGGGCAAGAACCGGGGAGCTGTTTTTT. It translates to CASSLGPTGARTGELFF.

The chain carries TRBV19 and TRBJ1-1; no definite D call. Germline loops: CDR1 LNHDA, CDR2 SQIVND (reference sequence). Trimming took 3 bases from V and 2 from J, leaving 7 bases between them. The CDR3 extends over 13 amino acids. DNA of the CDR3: TGTGCCAGTAGTATGCAGTTTAACACTGAAGCTTTCTTT. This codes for CASSMQFNTEAFF.

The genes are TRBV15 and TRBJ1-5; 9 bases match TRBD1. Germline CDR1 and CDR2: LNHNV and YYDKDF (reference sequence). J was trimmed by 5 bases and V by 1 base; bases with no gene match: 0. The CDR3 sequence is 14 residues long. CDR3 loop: CATSRGDRDQPQHF. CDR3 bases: TGTGCCACCAGCAGAGGGGACAGGGATCAGCCCCAGCATTTT.

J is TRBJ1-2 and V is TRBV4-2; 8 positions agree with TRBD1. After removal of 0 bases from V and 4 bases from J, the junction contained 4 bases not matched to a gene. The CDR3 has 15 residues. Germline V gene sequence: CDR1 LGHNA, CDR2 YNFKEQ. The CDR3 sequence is CASSQDSQGAYGYTF. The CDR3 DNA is TGTGCCAGCAGCCAAGATTCTCAGGGGGCCTATGGCTACACCTTC.

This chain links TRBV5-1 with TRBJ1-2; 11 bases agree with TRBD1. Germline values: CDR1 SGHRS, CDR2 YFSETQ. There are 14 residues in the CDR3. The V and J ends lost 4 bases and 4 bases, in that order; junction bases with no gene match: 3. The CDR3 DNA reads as TGCGCCAGCAGCCCGGGGACAGGGGGCTATGGCTACACCTTC. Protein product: CASSPGTGGYGYTF.

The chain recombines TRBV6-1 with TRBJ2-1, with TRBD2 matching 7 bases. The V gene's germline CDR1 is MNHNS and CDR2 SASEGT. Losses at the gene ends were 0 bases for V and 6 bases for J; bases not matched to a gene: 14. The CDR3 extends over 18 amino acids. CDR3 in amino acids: CASSEALRAGGKRNEQFF. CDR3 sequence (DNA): TGTGCCAGCAGTGAAGCGCTTCGAGCCGGGGGGAAGCGCAATGAGCAGTTCTTC.

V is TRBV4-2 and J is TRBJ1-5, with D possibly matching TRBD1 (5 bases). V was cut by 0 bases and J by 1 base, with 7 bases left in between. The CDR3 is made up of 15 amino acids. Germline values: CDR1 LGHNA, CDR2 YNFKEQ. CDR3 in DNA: TGTGCCAGCAGCCAAGATGGGGCGAGCAATCAGCCCCAGCATTTT. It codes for CASSQDGASNQPQHF.

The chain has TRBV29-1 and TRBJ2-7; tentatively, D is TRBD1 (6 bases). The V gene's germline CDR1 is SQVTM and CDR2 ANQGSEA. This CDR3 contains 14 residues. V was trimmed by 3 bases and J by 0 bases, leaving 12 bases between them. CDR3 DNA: TGCAGCGTTGAGGACAGACAGAGCTCCTACGAGCAGTACTTC. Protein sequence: CSVEDRQSSYEQYF.

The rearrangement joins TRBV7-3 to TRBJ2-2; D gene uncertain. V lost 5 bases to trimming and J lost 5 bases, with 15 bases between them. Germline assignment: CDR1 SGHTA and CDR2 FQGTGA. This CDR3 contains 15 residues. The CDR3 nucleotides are TGTGCCAGCAGCCCCGGTTCGGCGGCTACCGGGGAGCTGTTTTTT. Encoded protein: CASSPGSAATGELFF. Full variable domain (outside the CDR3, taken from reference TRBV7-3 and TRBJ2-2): GAGVSQTPSNKVTEKGKYVELRCDPISGHTALYWYRQSLGQGPEFLIYFQGTGAADDSGLPNDRFFAVRPEGSVSTLKIQRTERGDSAVYLCASSPGSAATGELFFGEGSRLTVL.

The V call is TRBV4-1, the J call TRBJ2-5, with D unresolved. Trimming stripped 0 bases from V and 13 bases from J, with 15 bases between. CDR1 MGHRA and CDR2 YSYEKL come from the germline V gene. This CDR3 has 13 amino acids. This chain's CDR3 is CASSQDPGRSPYF. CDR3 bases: TGCGCCAGCAGCCAAGATCCCGGTCGAAGTCCGTACTTC.

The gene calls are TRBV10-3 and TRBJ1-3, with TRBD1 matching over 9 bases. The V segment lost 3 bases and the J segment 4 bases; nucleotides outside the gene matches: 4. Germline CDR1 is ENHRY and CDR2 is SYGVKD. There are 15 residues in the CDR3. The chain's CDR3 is CAISDQGTGGNTIYF. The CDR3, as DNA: TGTGCCATCAGTGACCAAGGGACAGGGGGAAACACCATATATTTT.

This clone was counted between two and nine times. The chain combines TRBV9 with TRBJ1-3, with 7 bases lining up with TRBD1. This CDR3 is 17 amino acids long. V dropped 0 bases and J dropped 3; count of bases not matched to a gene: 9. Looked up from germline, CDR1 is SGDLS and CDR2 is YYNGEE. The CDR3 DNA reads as TGTGCCAGCAGCGTAGCCATTCAGGGGGTGGTTGGAAACACCATATATTTT. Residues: CASSVAIQGVVGNTIYF. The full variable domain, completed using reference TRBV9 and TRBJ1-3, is DSGVTQTPKHLITATGQRVTLRCSPRSGDLSVYWYQQSLDQGLQFLIQYYNGEERAKGNILERFSAQQFPDLHSELNLSSLELGDSALYFCASSVAIQGVVGNTIYFGEGSWLTVV.

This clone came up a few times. CDR3 region: CASRAPFNQPQHF. CDR3 DNA: TGTGCCAGCAGAGCCCCTTTCAATCAGCCCCAGCATTTT. The chain uses TRBV28 and TRBJ1-5; no reliable D call. Trimming shortened V by 6 bases and J by 3 bases, and 9 bases separated the two germline ends. Germline V lookup: CDR1 MDHEN, CDR2 SYDVKM. The CDR3 extends over 13 amino acids.